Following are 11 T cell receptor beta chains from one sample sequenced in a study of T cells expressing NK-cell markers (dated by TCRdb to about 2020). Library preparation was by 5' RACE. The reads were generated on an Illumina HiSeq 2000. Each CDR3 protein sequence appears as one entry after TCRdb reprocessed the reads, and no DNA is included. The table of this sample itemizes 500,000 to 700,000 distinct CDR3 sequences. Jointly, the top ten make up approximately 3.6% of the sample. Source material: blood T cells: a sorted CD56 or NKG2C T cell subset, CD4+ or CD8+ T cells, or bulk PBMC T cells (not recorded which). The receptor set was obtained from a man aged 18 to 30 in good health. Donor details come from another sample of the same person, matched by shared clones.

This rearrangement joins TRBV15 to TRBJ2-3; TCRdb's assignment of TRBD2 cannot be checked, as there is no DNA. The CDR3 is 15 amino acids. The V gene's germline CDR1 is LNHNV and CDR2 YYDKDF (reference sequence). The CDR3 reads CATSRLAGDADTQYF.

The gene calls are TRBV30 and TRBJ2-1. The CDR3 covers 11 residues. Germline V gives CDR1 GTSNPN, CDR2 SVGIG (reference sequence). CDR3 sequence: CAWNSYNEQFF. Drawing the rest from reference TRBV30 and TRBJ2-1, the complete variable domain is SQTIHQWPATLVQPVGSPLSLECTVEGTSNPNLYWYRQAAGRGLQLLFYSVGIGQISSEVPQNLSASRPQDRQFILSSKKLLLSDSGFYLCAWNSYNEQFFGPGTRLTVL.

This chain's CDR3 is CASSPGGGGRGTGELFF. The chain links TRBV7-7 to TRBJ2-2; the D gene TCRdb calls, TRBD2, cannot be checked with no DNA. Germline-derived CDR1 and CDR2 are SSHAT and FNYEAQ (reference sequence). CDR3 length: 17 amino acids.

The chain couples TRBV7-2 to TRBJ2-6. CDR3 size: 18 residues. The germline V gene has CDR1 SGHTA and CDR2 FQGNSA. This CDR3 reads CASSRSRASLGGANVLTF.

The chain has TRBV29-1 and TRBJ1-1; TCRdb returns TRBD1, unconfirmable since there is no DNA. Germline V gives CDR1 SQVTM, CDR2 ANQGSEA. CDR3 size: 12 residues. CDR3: CSVTGVGTEAFF.

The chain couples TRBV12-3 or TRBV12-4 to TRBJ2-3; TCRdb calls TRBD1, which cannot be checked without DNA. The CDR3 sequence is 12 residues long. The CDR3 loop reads CASSSRGNTQYF.

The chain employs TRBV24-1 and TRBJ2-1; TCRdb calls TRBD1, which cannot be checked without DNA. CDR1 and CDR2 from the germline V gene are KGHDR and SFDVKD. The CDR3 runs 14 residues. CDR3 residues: CATSDPGGGNEQFF.

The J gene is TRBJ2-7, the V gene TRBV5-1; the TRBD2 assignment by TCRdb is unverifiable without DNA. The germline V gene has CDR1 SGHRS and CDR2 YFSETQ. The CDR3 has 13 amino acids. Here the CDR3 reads CATQRDREGEQYF.

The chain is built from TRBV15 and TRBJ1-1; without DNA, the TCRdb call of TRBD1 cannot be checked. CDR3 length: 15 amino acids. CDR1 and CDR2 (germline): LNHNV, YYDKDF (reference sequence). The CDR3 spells CATRRGRQGYTEAFF. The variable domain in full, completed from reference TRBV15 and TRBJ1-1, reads DAMVIQNPRYQVTQFGKPVTLSCSQTLNHNVMYWYQQKSSQAPKLLFHYYDKDFNNEADTPDNFQSRRPNTSFCFLDIRSPGLGDTAMYLCATRRGRQGYTEAFFGQGTRLTVV.

The CDR3 is CASSLMTSELYNEQFF. The genes are TRBV5-1 and TRBJ2-1. Per the germline V gene, CDR1 is SGHRS and CDR2 is YFSETQ. This CDR3 is built from 16 residues.

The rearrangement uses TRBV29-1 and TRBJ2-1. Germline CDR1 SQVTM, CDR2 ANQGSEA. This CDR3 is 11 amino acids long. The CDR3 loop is CSVVFRGEQFF.